This TCR beta chain originates from a study of shared T cell receptors in the human thymus. Sequenced by immunoSEQ multiplex PCR; TCRdb stores in-frame clones only, minus some. The sample includes under 450,000 clones, around 93% of them seen just once. This CDR3 has 16 residues. The germline gives CDR1 MNHEY, CDR2 SMNVEV (reference sequence). V lost 5 bases, J lost 4 bases, and 18 bases lay in between. The chain uses TRBV27 and TRBJ1-3; D might be TRBD1 (5 bases). The clonotype originates from a human donor. Sequencing was performed on thymocytes. CDR3 sequence (DNA): TGTGCCAGCAGTCCCTTCGTAGGGGATGGGGGAAACACCATATATTTT. Translation: CASSPFVGDGGNTIYF.